The next 23 T cell receptor beta chains were all read from a single sample in a study of spatial heterogeneity in lung cancer. The study's findings and limits: Counts that tracked tumor mutation counts were those of expanded intratumoral alpha and beta TCRs.

The antigens of these receptors remain unknown. MiXCR, run by TCRdb on the 5' RACE reads, gives a single entry per CDR3 protein. This sample has 15,000 to 20,000 distinct CDR3 sequences, with 6.2% found just once. Time point denoted: sample taken at primary tumor resection. The material sequenced was lung tumor tissue, taken at surgery. All receptors come from a male donor with early-stage non-small cell lung cancer.

The sample holds many counts of this clonotype. For a library built for alpha chains, this beta chain is a stray read; little rests on its size. The chain uses TRBV6-1 and TRBJ1-5; D is perhaps TRBD1 (6 bases). The V and J ends lost 7 bases and 3 bases respectively, with 19 bases between them. The CDR3 spans 16 residues. The germline gives CDR1 MNHNS, CDR2 SASEGT. CDR3 amino acids: CASKAGGTGTNQPQHF. CDR3 coding DNA: TGTGCCAGCAAGGCGGGAGGTACAGGGACCAATCAGCCCCAGCATTTT.

This clonotype was detected ten times or more. This beta chain represents an off-target read in a library built for alpha chains; its size is of limited meaning. The chain combines TRBV20-1 with TRBJ1-5; D is possibly TRBD1 (6 bases). The CDR3 totals 14 residues. Germline CDR1 is DFQATT and CDR2 is SNEGSKA (reference sequence). Deletions cut 0 bases from V and 7 bases from J, with 13 bases between. CDR3 in amino acids: CSARDLQGHQPQHF. The CDR3 DNA follows: TGCAGTGCTAGAGACTTACAGGGCCACCAGCCCCAGCATTTT.

With respect to this clonotype: This beta chain lies outside the target of a library built for alpha chains; its clone size means little. This CDR3 reads CSARRGADTEAFF. CDR3 DNA: TGCAGTGCTAGAAGAGGGGCCGACACTGAAGCTTTCTTT. The chain is built from TRBV20-1 and TRBJ1-1, with D perhaps TRBD1 (5 bases). This CDR3 is built from 13 residues. The V and J ends lost 2 bases and 3 bases respectively, with 10 bases between them. Germline V CDR1 and CDR2: DFQATT, SNEGSKA (reference sequence).

This clonotype was recorded many times. A library prepared for alpha chains yielded this beta chain as an off-target read; its size is of little meaning. This CDR3 reads CASSQVAYEQYF. The CDR3 DNA reads as TGTGCCAGCAGCCAAGTTGCCTACGAGCAGTACTTC. This chain joins TRBV14 and TRBJ2-7; no clear D gene. Trimming removed 1 base from V and 2 bases from J, with 3 bases in between. Germline assignment: CDR1 SGHDN and CDR2 FVKESK. This CDR3 is built from 12 residues. The full variable domain, with the rest looked up from reference TRBV14 and TRBJ2-7, is EAGVTQFPSHSVIEKGQTVTLRCDPISGHDNLYWYRRVMGKEIKFLLHFVKESKQDESGMPNNRFLAERTGGTYSTLKVQPAELEDSGVYFCASSQVAYEQYFGPGTRLTVT.

This clonotype was recorded at least ten times. This beta chain is a stray read from a library made for alpha chains; its abundance is not meaningful. The chain is built from TRBV18 and TRBJ1-2; 7 bases agree with TRBD1. Per the germline V gene, CDR1 is KGHSH and CDR2 is LQKENI. This CDR3 has 14 amino acids. Unmatched junction bases numbered 8, after V lost 6 bases and J lost 4 bases. In DNA form, the CDR3 reads TGTGCCAGCTCCGTGGACAGGAACTTCTATGGCTACACCTTC. Protein product: CASSVDRNFYGYTF.

Ten or more counts support this clonotype. This beta chain is an off-target read within a library intended for alpha chains, so its frequency means little. The V call is TRBV7-2, the J call TRBJ2-7; the match to TRBD2 covers 10 bases. The CDR3 is 14 residues long. Germline V lookup: CDR1 SGHTA, CDR2 FQGNSA. Trimming removed 0 bases from V and 6 bases from J; junction bases left unmatched: 2. Here the CDR3 DNA reads TGTGCCAGCAGCTTAGCTAGCGGGGGGTTCGAGCAGTACTTC. Its translation: CASSLASGGFEQYF. The full variable domain, rest sourced from reference TRBV7-2 and TRBJ2-7, is GAGVSQSPSNKVTEKGKDVELRCDPISGHTALYWYRQSLGQGLEFLIYFQGNSAPDKSGLPSDRFSAERTGGSVSTLTIQRTQQEDSAVYLCASSLASGGFEQYFGPGTRLTVT.

As to this clonotype: This beta chain is an off-target read within a library intended for alpha chains, so its frequency means little. In DNA form, the CDR3 reads TGTGCCAGCAGCTTAGCCTCCCTAGGACGGGGAGGTCGGACCGGGGAGCTGTTTTTT. It translates to CASSLASLGRGGRTGELFF. The rearrangement links TRBV7-9 to TRBJ2-2, with D perhaps matching TRBD2 (6 bases). The CDR3 spans 19 residues. Looked up from germline, CDR1 is SEHNR and CDR2 is FQNEAQ (reference sequence). Trimming took 0 bases from V and 5 from J, leaving 22 bases between them.

On this clonotype itself: A library made for alpha chains picked up this beta chain off target, so its size means little. The rearrangement joins TRBV7-8 to TRBJ2-7; 7 bases align to TRBD2. This CDR3 spans 12 amino acids. Trimming removed 6 bases from V and 5 bases from J; junction bases left unmatched: 4. CDR1 is SGHVS, CDR2 FQNEAQ, per germline. CDR3 DNA sequence: TGTGCCAGCAGTTACAGCGGGGACGAGCAGTACTTC. Amino acids: CASSYSGDEQYF.

In this sample, this clonotype turned up many times. The library was designed around alpha chains, so this beta chain is a stray read whose abundance carries little weight. The chain joins TRBV5-1 to TRBJ2-1; 12 bases match TRBD2. This CDR3 is 17 amino acids long. Germline V gene sequence: CDR1 SGHRS, CDR2 YFSETQ. V lost 0 bases to trimming and J lost 9 bases; unmatched junction nucleotides: 10. CDR3 DNA sequence: TGCGCCAGCAGCTTGGGATTACTAGCGGGAGGAGGCGGTGAGCAGTTCTTC. Amino acids: CASSLGLLAGGGGEQFF.

This clonotype has a handful of counts. A library prepared for alpha chains yielded this beta chain as an off-target read; its size is of little meaning. The V gene is TRBV6-2 or TRBV6-3, the J gene TRBJ2-3; 10 nucleotides line up with TRBD2. CDR1 is MNHEY and CDR2 is SVGEGT in the germline V gene. CDR3 length equals 18 residues. J was trimmed by 2 bases and V by 0 bases; bases with no gene match: 8. CDR3 residues: CASSYSSGRTGFTDTQYF. The DNA of the CDR3 is TGTGCCAGCAGTTACTCTAGCGGGAGGACCGGCTTCACAGATACGCAGTATTTT.

There are many counts of this clonotype. This beta chain slipped into a library made for alpha chains as a stray read, so its size is not meaningful. The gene calls are TRBV18 and TRBJ2-7, with D possibly being TRBD2 (7 bases). V was trimmed by 1 base and J by 1 base, leaving 11 bases between them. The V gene's germline CDR1 is KGHSH and CDR2 LQKENI. This CDR3 contains 15 residues. The chain's CDR3 is CASSPRGRGSYEQYF. DNA for the CDR3: TGTGCCAGCTCACCACGGGGGCGGGGGTCCTACGAGCAGTACTTC.

This clonotype was observed at least ten times. Since the library was made to target alpha chains, this beta chain is a stray read and its abundance is not meaningful. V and J are TRBV7-9 and TRBJ1-6; D not certain. This CDR3 comprises 13 residues. CDR1 and CDR2 from the germline V gene are SEHNR and FQNEAQ (reference sequence). V was clipped by 1 base and J by 10 bases, with 8 bases between them. CDR3 residues: CASSLDGTSPLHF. The CDR3 nucleotides read TGTGCCAGCAGCTTAGATGGAACCTCACCCCTCCACTTT.

A note on this clonotype: This beta chain appears as a stray read in a library generated for alpha chains; its size is not informative. The rearrangement links TRBV6-2 or TRBV6-3 to TRBJ1-1; D perhaps matches TRBD1 (5 bases). Trimming took off 0 bases at V and 5 bases at J, with 10 bases between the two ends. Per the germline V gene, CDR1 is MNHEY and CDR2 is SVGEGT. The CDR3 extends over 14 amino acids. CDR3 sequence reads: CASSYSHRQTEAFF. CDR3 coding DNA: TGTGCCAGCAGTTACTCGCACCGACAGACTGAAGCTTTCTTT.

With regard to this clonotype: This beta chain is an unintended read in a library built for alpha chains; its size means little. The chain recombines TRBV5-1 with TRBJ2-1; D unresolved. The CDR3 is 12 amino acids. Trimming left V 7 bases short and J 3 bases short, with 8 bases between. Per germline, CDR1 SGHRS and CDR2 YFSETQ. CDR3 coding DNA: TGCGCCAGCCTGGGGAACTACAATGAGCAGTTCTTC. Amino acids: CASLGNYNEQFF.

This clonotype was observed at least ten times. This beta chain is an unintended read in a library built for alpha chains; its size means little. V gene TRBV7-2 combines with J gene TRBJ2-3; D remains unclear. There are 16 residues in the CDR3. V gave up 5 bases and J gave up 0 bases, with 15 bases separating them. In germline, CDR1 is SGHTA, CDR2 FQGNSA. CDR3 DNA: TGTGCCAGCAGCCCAAGACGGGTCCTTAGCACAGATACGCAGTATTTT. Its protein product is CASSPRRVLSTDTQYF.

This clonotype has a handful of counts. Since it is a stray read in a library aimed at alpha chains, this beta chain has a size that is not meaningful. The rearrangement joins TRBV6-1 to TRBJ1-2; D is possibly TRBD1 (5 bases). CDR1 and CDR2 (germline): MNHNS, SASEGT. V was cut by 2 bases and J by 2 bases, with 12 bases left in between. This CDR3 is 15 amino acids long. CDR3 DNA sequence: TGTGCCAGCAGTGAACTGCAGGGACCCAACTATGGCTACACCTTC. Protein: CASSELQGPNYGYTF.

A few counts support this clonotype. This beta chain is a stray read from a library made for alpha chains; its abundance is not meaningful. V is TRBV7-8 and J is TRBJ2-7, with D possibly matching TRBD2 (5 bases). Trimming took off 5 bases at V and 0 bases at J, with 14 bases between the two ends. Germline CDR1 reads SGHVS; CDR2 reads FQNEAQ. This CDR3 contains 15 residues. CDR3 region: CASSLWTQSSYEQYF. DNA for the CDR3: TGTGCCAGCAGCCTCTGGACTCAAAGCTCCTACGAGCAGTACTTC.

This clonotype counts as medium-sized. In a library made to pick up alpha chains, this beta chain is a stray read with a size that means little. The gene calls are TRBV7-9 and TRBJ1-6; tentative D call: TRBD1 (6 bases). The V end was cut by 6 bases, the J end by 7 bases, with 16 bases between. This CDR3 comprises 15 residues. The germline V gene has CDR1 SEHNR and CDR2 FQNEAQ (reference sequence). CDR3 residues: CASRPEGVGNSPLHF. The CDR3 coding sequence is TGTGCCAGCAGACCTGAGGGGGTAGGGAATTCACCCCTCCACTTT.

This clonotype was recorded many times. This beta chain appears as a stray read in a library generated for alpha chains; its size is not informative. The V and J genes are TRBV5-1 and TRBJ2-3; 12 bases are a match to TRBD2. With V trimmed by 0 bases and J by 4 bases, 3 bases remained unmatched. The CDR3 runs 16 residues. Germline CDR1 and CDR2: SGHRS and YFSETQ. The CDR3 bases are TGCGCCAGCAGCTTGGGACTAGCGGGGGAGTCAGATACGCAGTATTTT. Translating it yields CASSLGLAGESDTQYF.

This clonotype was recorded many times. Since it is a stray read in a library aimed at alpha chains, this beta chain has a size that is not meaningful. The chain links TRBV29-1 to TRBJ1-2, with 9 bases matching TRBD1. CDR1 and CDR2 from the germline V gene are SQVTM and ANQGSEA. V dropped 2 bases and J dropped 5; count of bases not matched to a gene: 9. This CDR3 comprises 15 residues. The CDR3 nucleotides are TGCAGCGTTGAATCAAGGGACAGGGTAATATATGGCTACACCTTC. This encodes CSVESRDRVIYGYTF.

At least ten counts were recorded for this clonotype. Little can be read into the size of this beta chain, an off-target read in a library designed for alpha chains. This chain uses TRBV6-2 or TRBV6-3 with TRBJ2-2; a possible D gene is TRBD2 (6 bases). Looked up from germline, CDR1 is MNHEY and CDR2 is SVGEGT. V dropped 0 bases and J dropped 2 bases, with 7 bases sitting between them. This CDR3 region has 15 residues. CDR3 DNA: TGTGCCAGCAGTTACTCGGGGGGAAACACCGGGGAGCTGTTTTTT. Translation gives CASSYSGGNTGELFF.

The sample holds many counts of this clonotype. Because the library targeted alpha chains, this beta chain is an off-target read whose size means little. V usage is TRBV21-1 and J usage is TRBJ2-7. TRBV21-1 is annotated as a pseudogene. The CDR3 runs to 12 residues. In nucleotides, the CDR3 is TGTGCCAGCAGCAATATAGGGTGCGAGCAGTACTTC. This encodes CASSNIGCEQYF.

The table lists this clonotype with many counts. This beta chain came through as a stray read in a library set up for alpha chains, and its size says little. The V call is TRBV6-2 or TRBV6-3, the J call TRBJ2-3; D is uncertain. Germline lookup yields CDR1 MNHEY and CDR2 SVGEGT. The CDR3 loop spans 13 amino acids. Trimming removed 6 bases from V and 3 bases from J, with 10 bases in between. CDR3 DNA sequence: TGTGCCAGCAGGTCCGAACCAACAGATACGCAGTATTTT. As protein: CASRSEPTDTQYF.